This T cell receptor beta chain came from a study of T cell changes during pregnancy in multiple sclerosis. Here immunoSEQ multiplex PCR was the method, and the copy in TCRdb shows in-frame clones only, minus some. Here the sample spans more than 85,000 clones, approximately 92% being singletons. After removal of 4 bases from V and 9 bases from J, the junction contained 6 bases not matched to a gene. The CDR3 runs 14 residues. CDR1 is KGHSH, CDR2 LQKENI, per germline. The sample in question was peripheral blood, obtained in the third trimester of pregnancy. The receptor comes from a female donor in good health, enrolled as a control in a pregnancy study. The rearrangement joins TRBV18 to TRBJ2-1; TRBD1 aligns across 10 bases. The CDR3 loop is CASSRPDRGTEQFF. The CDR3 nucleotides read TGTGCCAGCTCACGCCCGGACAGGGGGACTGAGCAGTTCTTC.